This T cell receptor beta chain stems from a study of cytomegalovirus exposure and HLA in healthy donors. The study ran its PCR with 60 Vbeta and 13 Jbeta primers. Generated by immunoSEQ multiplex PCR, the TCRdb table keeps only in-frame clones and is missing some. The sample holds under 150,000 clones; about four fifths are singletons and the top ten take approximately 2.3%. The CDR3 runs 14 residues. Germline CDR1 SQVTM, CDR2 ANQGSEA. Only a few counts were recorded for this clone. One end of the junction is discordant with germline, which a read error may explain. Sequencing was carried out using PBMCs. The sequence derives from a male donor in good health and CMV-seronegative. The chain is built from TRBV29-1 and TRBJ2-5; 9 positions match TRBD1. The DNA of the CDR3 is TGCAGCGCCCGGTCTCGGACAGGGGCAGAGGCCCAGTACTTC. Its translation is CSARSRTGAEAQYF.